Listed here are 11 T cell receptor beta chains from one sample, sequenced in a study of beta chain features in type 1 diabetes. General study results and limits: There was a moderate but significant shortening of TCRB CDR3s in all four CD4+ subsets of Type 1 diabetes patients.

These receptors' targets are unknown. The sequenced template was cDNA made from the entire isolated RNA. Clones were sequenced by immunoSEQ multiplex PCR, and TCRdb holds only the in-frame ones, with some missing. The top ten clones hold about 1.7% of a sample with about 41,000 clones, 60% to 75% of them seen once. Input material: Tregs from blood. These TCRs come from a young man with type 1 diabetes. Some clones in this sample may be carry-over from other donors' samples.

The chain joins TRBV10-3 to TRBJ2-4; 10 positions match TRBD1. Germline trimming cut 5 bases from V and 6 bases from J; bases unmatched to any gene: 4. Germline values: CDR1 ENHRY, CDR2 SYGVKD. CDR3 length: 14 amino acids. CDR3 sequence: CAISSGQGLNIQYF. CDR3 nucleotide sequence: TGTGCCATCAGTTCGGGACAGGGGCTAAACATTCAGTACTTC.

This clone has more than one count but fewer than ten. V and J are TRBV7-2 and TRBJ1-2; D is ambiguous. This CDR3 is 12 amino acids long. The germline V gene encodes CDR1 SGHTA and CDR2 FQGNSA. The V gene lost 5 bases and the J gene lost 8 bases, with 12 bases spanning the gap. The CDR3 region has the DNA TGTGCCAGCAGCACTAGTATTTGGGGCTACACCTTC. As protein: CASSTSIWGYTF.

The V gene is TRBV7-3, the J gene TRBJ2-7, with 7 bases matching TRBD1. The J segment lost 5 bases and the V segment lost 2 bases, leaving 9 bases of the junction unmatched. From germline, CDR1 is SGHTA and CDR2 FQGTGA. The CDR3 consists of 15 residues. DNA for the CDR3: TGTGCCAGCAGCTTAGGGGGCAGGGGGACGGACGAGCAGTACTTC. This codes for CASSLGGRGTDEQYF.

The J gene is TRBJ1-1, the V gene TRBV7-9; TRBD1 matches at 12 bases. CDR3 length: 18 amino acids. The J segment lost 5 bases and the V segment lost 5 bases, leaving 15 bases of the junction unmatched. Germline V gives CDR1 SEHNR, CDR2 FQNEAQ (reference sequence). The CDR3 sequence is CASSPAPGTGGANTEAFF. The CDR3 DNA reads TGTGCCAGCAGCCCCGCCCCGGGGACAGGGGGCGCGAATACTGAAGCTTTCTTT.

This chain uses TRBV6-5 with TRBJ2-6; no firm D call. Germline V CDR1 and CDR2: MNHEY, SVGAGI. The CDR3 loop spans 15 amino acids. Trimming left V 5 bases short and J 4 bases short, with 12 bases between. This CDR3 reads CASSKLYSGANVLTF. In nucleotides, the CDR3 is TGTGCCAGCAGTAAACTTTACTCAGGGGCCAACGTCCTGACTTTC.

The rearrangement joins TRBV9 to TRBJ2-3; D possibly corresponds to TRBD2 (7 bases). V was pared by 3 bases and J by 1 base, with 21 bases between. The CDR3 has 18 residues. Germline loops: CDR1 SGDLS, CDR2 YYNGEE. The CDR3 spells CASSAMVQGGFGTDTQYF. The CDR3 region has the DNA TGTGCCAGCAGCGCCATGGTACAGGGAGGGTTTGGCACAGATACGCAGTATTTT. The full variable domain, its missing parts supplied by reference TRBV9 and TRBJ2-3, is DSGVTQTPKHLITATGQRVTLRCSPRSGDLSVYWYQQSLDQGLQFLIQYYNGEERAKGNILERFSAQQFPDLHSELNLSSLELGDSALYFCASSAMVQGGFGTDTQYFGPGTRLTVL.

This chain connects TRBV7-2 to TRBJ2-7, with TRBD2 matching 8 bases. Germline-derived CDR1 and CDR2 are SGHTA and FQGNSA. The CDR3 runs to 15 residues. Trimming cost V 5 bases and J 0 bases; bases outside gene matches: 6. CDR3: CASSTTGTSSYEQYF. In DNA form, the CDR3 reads TGTGCCAGCAGCACAACCGGGACTAGCTCCTACGAGCAGTACTTC. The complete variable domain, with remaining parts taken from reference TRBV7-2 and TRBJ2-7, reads GAGVSQSPSNKVTEKGKDVELRCDPISGHTALYWYRQSLGQGLEFLIYFQGNSAPDKSGLPSDRFSAERTGGSVSTLTIQRTQQEDSAVYLCASSTTGTSSYEQYFGPGTRLTVT.

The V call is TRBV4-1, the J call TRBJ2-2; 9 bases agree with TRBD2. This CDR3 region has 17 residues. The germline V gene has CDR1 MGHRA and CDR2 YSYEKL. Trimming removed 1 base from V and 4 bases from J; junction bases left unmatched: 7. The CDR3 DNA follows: TGCGCCAGCAGCCAAGCGGGCGGGGGGGCCGGCACCGGGGAGCTGTTTTTT. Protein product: CASSQAGGGAGTGELFF.

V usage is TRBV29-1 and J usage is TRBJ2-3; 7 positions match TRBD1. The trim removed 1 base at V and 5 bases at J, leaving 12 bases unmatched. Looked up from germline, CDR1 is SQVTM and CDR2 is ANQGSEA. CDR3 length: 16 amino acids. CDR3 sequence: CSVEVFGQGVRDTQYF. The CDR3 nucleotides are TGCAGCGTTGAAGTATTCGGGCAGGGGGTTCGAGATACGCAGTATTTT.

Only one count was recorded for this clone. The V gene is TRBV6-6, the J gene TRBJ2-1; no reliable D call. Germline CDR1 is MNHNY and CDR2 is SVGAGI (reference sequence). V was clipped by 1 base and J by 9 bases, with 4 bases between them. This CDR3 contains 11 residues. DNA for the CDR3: TGTGCCAGCAGTTACTTTAGTGAGCAGTTCTTC. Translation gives CASSYFSEQFF.

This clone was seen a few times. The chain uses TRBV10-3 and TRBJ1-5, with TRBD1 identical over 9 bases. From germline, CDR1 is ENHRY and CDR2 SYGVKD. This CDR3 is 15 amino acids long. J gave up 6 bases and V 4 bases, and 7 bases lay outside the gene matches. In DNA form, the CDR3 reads TGTGCCATCAGTGCGGGACAGGGAGACGGTCAGCCCCAGCATTTT. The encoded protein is CAISAGQGDGQPQHF.